This is a list of T cell receptor beta chains from one sample in a study of T-cell reconstitution after alpha-beta-depleted transplantation in children. TCRdb re-called the PCR reads through MiXCR, storing one row per CDR3 protein. The sample yields about half a million distinct CDR3 sequences, about 12% seen once. The sample in question was PBMCs from the stem cell graft donor, obtained from the stem cell graft. These receptor sequences come from a human donor who donated a stem cell graft to a child with combined immunodeficiency. Each CDR3 is given with its conserved first and last residue. A D gene is named only where the DNA matches it firmly. Clone size is not always given. Where it is, it says once, few, many or a class for expanded clones.

J: TRBJ2-2
size: NA
length: 16
D: NA
V: TRBV30
CDR3: CAWSVLREGNTGELFF
DNA: TGTGCCTGGAGTGTACTGCGCGAAGGGAACACCGGGGAGCTGTTTTTT

J: TRBJ2-5
size: many
length: 13
D: TRBD1
V: TRBV6-1
CDR3: CASSRTGQETQYF
DNA: TGTGCCAGCAGTAGGACAGGACAAGAGACCCAGTACTTC

J: TRBJ2-1
size: NA
length: 17
D: TRBD2
V: TRBV12-3/TRBV12-4
CDR3: CASIGLAGGDSYNEQFF
DNA: TGTGCCAGCATTGGCCTAGCGGGAGGAGACTCCTACAATGAGCAGTTCTTC

J: TRBJ1-4
size: NA
length: 15
D: NA
V: TRBV4-3
CDR3: CASSQDRGLSEKLFF
DNA: TGCGCCAGCAGCCAAGACCGGGGATTATCAGAAAAACTGTTTTTT

J: TRBJ1-4
size: NA
length: 13
D: NA
V: TRBV20-1
CDR3: CSASGWGGEKLFF
DNA: TGCAGTGCTAGTGGTTGGGGAGGGGAAAAACTGTTTTTT

J: TRBJ2-7
size: many
length: 13
D: TRBD1
V: TRBV12-3/TRBV12-4
CDR3: CASSTGQGWEQYF
DNA: TGTGCCAGCAGTACCGGACAGGGGTGGGAGCAGTACTTC

J: TRBJ2-1
size: many
length: 16
D: TRBD2
V: TRBV9
CDR3: CASSPTVAGGWNEQFF
DNA: TGTGCCAGCAGCCCCACCGTAGCGGGAGGGTGGAATGAGCAGTTCTTC

J: TRBJ2-6
size: many
length: 14
D: NA
V: TRBV12-3/TRBV12-4
CDR3: CASGRSSGANVLTF
DNA: TGTGCCAGCGGACGGAGCTCTGGGGCCAACGTCCTGACTTTC

J: TRBJ1-2
size: many
length: 13
D: NA
V: TRBV20-1
CDR3: CSAYRRGAYGYTF
DNA: TGCAGTGCTTACAGGAGGGGGGCCTATGGCTACACCTTC

J: TRBJ1-5
size: NA
length: 13
D: NA
V: TRBV6-6
CDR3: CATRVSGNQPQHF
DNA: TGTGCCACGAGGGTATCGGGGAATCAGCCCCAGCATTTT

J: TRBJ2-5
size: NA
length: 15
D: NA
V: TRBV29-1
CDR3: CSVDGTFNVGETQYF
DNA: TGCAGCGTGGACGGGACATTCAACGTGGGGGAGACCCAGTACTTC

J: TRBJ2-4
size: NA
length: 11
D: NA
V: TRBV30
CDR3: CAWSRRDIQYF
DNA: TGTGCCTGGAGCCGGCGGGACATTCAGTACTTC

J: TRBJ1-2
size: NA
length: 12
D: NA
V: TRBV12-3/TRBV12-4
CDR3: CASSLTSHGYTF
DNA: TGTGCCAGCAGCTTAACTTCGCATGGCTACACCTTC

J: TRBJ2-1
size: NA
length: 13
D: NA
V: TRBV7-9
CDR3: CASSRAGMDEQFF
DNA: TGTGCCAGCAGCCGGGCAGGGATGGATGAGCAGTTCTTC

J: TRBJ1-6
size: NA
length: 15
D: NA
V: TRBV7-2
CDR3: CASSLGRTYNSPLHF
DNA: TGTGCCAGCAGCTTAGGGCGGACCTATAATTCACCCCTCCACTTT

J: TRBJ1-1
size: many
length: 13
D: NA
V: TRBV7-2
CDR3: CASSWGQNTEAFF
DNA: TGTGCCAGTTCCTGGGGCCAGAACACTGAAGCTTTCTTT

J: TRBJ1-2
size: NA
length: 13
D: TRBD1
V: TRBV10-2
CDR3: CASRPDRVEGYTF
DNA: TGCGCCAGCAGGCCGGACAGGGTGGAGGGCTACACCTTC

J: TRBJ2-5
size: few
length: 15
D: TRBD2
V: TRBV28
CDR3: CASSNPWTSEETQYF
DNA: TGTGCCAGCAGTAACCCCTGGACTAGCGAGGAGACCCAGTACTTC

J: TRBJ2-2
size: many
length: 15
D: NA
V: TRBV12-3/TRBV12-4
CDR3: CASSRQGPNTGELFF
DNA: TGTGCCAGCTCTCGCCAGGGGCCGAACACCGGGGAGCTGTTTTTT

J: TRBJ2-1
size: few
length: 13
D: NA
V: TRBV30
CDR3: CAWSVLLRNEQFF
DNA: TGTGCCTGGAGTGTGCTCCTCCGGAATGAGCAGTTCTTC

J: TRBJ1-1
size: few
length: 13
D: NA
V: TRBV7-2
CDR3: CASSFAVTFEAFF
DNA: TGTGCCAGCAGCTTTGCGGTAACCTTTGAAGCTTTCTTT

J: TRBJ1-1
size: NA
length: 14
D: NA
V: TRBV20-1
CDR3: CSAPPTGLNTEAFF
DNA: TGCAGTGCTCCTCCGACAGGACTTAACACTGAAGCTTTCTTT

J: TRBJ2-5
size: few
length: 18
D: NA
V: TRBV3-1
CDR3: CASSQGRWGAQGQETQYF
DNA: TGTGCCAGCAGCCAAGGAAGGTGGGGGGCGCAAGGCCAAGAGACCCAGTACTTC

J: TRBJ2-3
size: few
length: 15
D: TRBD2
V: TRBV20-1
CDR3: CSAQPRAGGTDTQYF
DNA: TGCAGTGCCCAACCTCGGGCGGGGGGCACAGATACGCAGTATTTT

J: TRBJ2-2
size: NA
length: 14
D: NA
V: TRBV7-2
CDR3: CASYRQGGRGELFF
DNA: TGTGCCAGCTACCGGCAGGGTGGACGCGGGGAGCTGTTTTTT

J: TRBJ1-2
size: few
length: 18
D: NA
V: TRBV20-1
CDR3: CSARETSGTERTNYGYTF
DNA: TGCAGTGCTAGAGAGACGTCCGGGACCGAGCGAACTAACTATGGCTACACCTTC

J: TRBJ2-3
size: few
length: 14
D: TRBD2
V: TRBV3-1
CDR3: CASSQELARDTQYF
DNA: TGTGCCAGCAGCCAAGAACTAGCGAGAGATACGCAGTATTTT

J: TRBJ2-5
size: NA
length: 16
D: TRBD2
V: TRBV9
CDR3: CASSVARLAGAETQYF
DNA: TGTGCCAGCAGCGTAGCAAGACTAGCGGGGGCCGAGACCCAGTACTTC